The T cell receptor beta chain described here comes from a study of T-cell memory formation after mild COVID-19. The CDR3 loop spans 11 amino acids. In germline, CDR1 is SEHNR, CDR2 FQNEAQ (reference sequence). TCRdb ran MiXCR on the 5' RACE reads and lists one entry per CDR3 protein. The profile shows about 390,000 distinct CDR3 sequences, around a fifth of them singletons. The gene calls are TRBV7-9 and TRBJ2-5; D remains ambiguous. The J call may be incorrect, as the DNA end agrees better with TRBJ2-3. The TCR was taken from an adult woman who had mild COVID-19 (a few samples of this study predate the infection). Cell type and time point are not known. The sample taken for sequencing was PBMCs or a T cell subset sorted from them (not recorded which). CDR3 nucleotides: TGTGCCAGCAGCCCGCCGGGTACGCAGTATTTT. Translation gives CASSPPGTQYF.